A selection of T cell receptor beta chains follows, all from one sample in a study of T cells in localized non-small cell lung cancer. The data were produced by immunoSEQ multiplex PCR, yet TCRdb's version contains in-frame clones alone and is incomplete. The sample holds some 78,000 clones, 84% seen once. The specimen was peripheral blood, collected before any cancer treatment. These receptor sequences come from a man between 35 and 75 years old with stage I lung adenocarcinoma. The CDR3 runs from the conserved cysteine through the conserved F or W. D genes are given only for firm matches. Size is omitted from some rows. Given values are once, few, many or a class for expanded clones.

j_gene,d_gene,abundance,v_gene,CDR3aa,CDR3nt
TRBJ2-1,TRBD2,NA,TRBV28,CASLEREGQWNEQFF,TGTGCCAGCCTCGAGCGGGAGGGACAATGGAATGAGCAGTTCTTC
TRBJ2-7,NA,NA,TRBV6-1,CASSELSVPRRHEQYF,TGTGCCAGCAGTGAACTGTCGGTTCCCAGGAGGCACGAGCAGTACTTC
TRBJ2-7,NA,NA,TRBV11-3,CASSQSYFGEQYF,TGTGCCAGCAGCCAATCTTACTTTGGCGAGCAGTACTTC
TRBJ1-5,TRBD1,NA,TRBV18,CASSPTGFYQPQHF,TGTGCCAGCTCACCGACAGGGTTCTATCAGCCCCAGCATTTT
TRBJ2-5,NA,NA,TRBV7-9,CASSLVPAQETQYF,TGTGCCAGCAGCTTAGTTCCAGCCCAAGAGACCCAGTACTTC
TRBJ1-4,NA,NA,TRBV6-1,CASCRTALRNEKLFF,TGTGCCAGCTGTAGGACAGCGCTGCGTAATGAAAAACTGTTTTTT
TRBJ2-1,TRBD2,NA,TRBV6-4,CASSRSGTKYNEQFF,TGTGCCAGCAGTCGCTCCGGGACTAAATACAATGAGCAGTTCTTC
TRBJ2-3,NA,NA,TRBV19,CASSRDYLGGVHTQYF,TGTGCCAGTAGTAGGGACTACCTAGGGGGGGTGCATACGCAGTATTTT
TRBJ1-2,TRBD1,NA,TRBV6-5,CASSYGHRGQRYGYTF,TGTGCCAGCAGTTACGGGCACAGGGGCCAACGGTATGGCTACACCTTC
TRBJ2-5,NA,NA,TRBV5-6,CASSLSWSQETQYF,TGTGCCAGCAGCTTATCTTGGAGCCAAGAGACCCAGTACTTC
TRBJ2-1,TRBD2,NA,TRBV28,CAICRTSGSNEQFF,TGTGCCATATGCCGGACTAGCGGGAGCAATGAGCAGTTCTTC
TRBJ1-2,NA,NA,TRBV28,CAASRAGSQYYGYTF,TGTGCCGCCAGCCGTGCAGGTAGCCAATACTATGGCTACACCTTC
TRBJ1-4,NA,NA,TRBV7-6,CASSRARNNEKLFF,TGTGCCAGCAGCCGAGCACGGAATAATGAAAAACTGTTTTTT
TRBJ2-7,NA,NA,TRBV5-4,CASSWRGGLEQYF,TGTGCCAGCAGCTGGAGGGGTGGGCTAGAGCAGTACTTC
TRBJ2-7,NA,NA,TRBV6-1,CASAGQAYEQYF,TGTGCCAGTGCAGGGCAGGCCTACGAGCAGTACTTC
TRBJ2-5,NA,NA,TRBV7-2,CASSPPGEQTQYF,TGTGCCAGCAGCCCCCCAGGGGAACAGACCCAGTACTTC
TRBJ2-5,TRBD2,NA,TRBV5-1,CASSLNPSGEETQYF,TGCGCCAGCAGCTTGAATCCCAGCGGGGAAGAGACCCAGTACTTC
TRBJ1-1,NA,few,TRBV9,CASSVEPDREAFF,TGTGCCAGCAGCGTAGAACCCGACAGGGAAGCTTTCTTT
TRBJ1-1,TRBD1,NA,TRBV4-1,CASSQDRDRLRAEAFF,TGCGCCAGCAGCCAAGATCGGGACAGGCTGCGAGCTGAAGCTTTCTTT
TRBJ2-7,NA,NA,TRBV21-1,CASSKRPFLRTEQYF,TGTGCCAGCAGCAAGCGGCCATTCCTCCGGACGGAGCAGTACTTC
TRBJ1-5,TRBD1,NA,TRBV5-6,CASSLGRGQGSNQPQHF,TGTGCCAGCAGCTTGGGGAGGGGGCAAGGAAGCAATCAGCCCCAGCATTTT
TRBJ2-1,NA,NA,TRBV6-4,CASSEGRGPSNEQFF,TGTGCCAGCAGTGAAGGCAGGGGACCCTCGAATGAGCAGTTCTTC
TRBJ2-1,TRBD2,NA,TRBV7-3,CASSLRPTGLAVYNEQFF,TGTGCCAGCAGCTTAAGACCCACCGGACTAGCGGTTTACAATGAGCAGTTCTTC
TRBJ2-3,TRBD1,NA,TRBV2,CASRLGQGRDTQYF,TGTGCCAGCAGGTTGGGACAGGGTCGCGATACGCAGTATTTT
TRBJ2-7,NA,NA,TRBV4-3,CASSQERTASYEQYF,TGCGCCAGCAGCCAAGAGCGGACAGCTTCCTACGAGCAGTACTTC
TRBJ2-3,NA,NA,TRBV9,CASSTRPLALASTDTQYF,TGTGCCAGCAGCACCCGACCTCTAGCGCTGGCTAGCACAGATACGCAGTATTTT
TRBJ2-5,NA,NA,TRBV7-2,CASSSRLGQETQYF,TGTGCCAGCAGTTCTAGACTTGGGCAAGAGACCCAGTACTTC
TRBJ1-4,TRBD1,NA,TRBV2,CAEQGDRDGEKLFF,TGTGCCGAACAAGGAGACAGGGATGGGGAAAAACTGTTTTTT
TRBJ2-1,TRBD1,NA,TRBV27,CASSFDRDRYNEQFF,TGTGCCAGCAGTTTTGATCGGGACAGGTACAATGAGCAGTTCTTC
TRBJ2-3,NA,NA,TRBV9,CASSVDLGFTDTQYF,TGTGCCAGCAGCGTAGATTTGGGGTTCACAGATACGCAGTATTTT
TRBJ1-2,NA,NA,TRBV5-4,CASSLEYGDYGYTF,TGTGCCAGCAGCTTGGAATACGGTGACTATGGCTACACCTTC
TRBJ2-7,NA,NA,TRBV18,CASSPSSAGAYEQYF,TGTGCCAGCTCACCAAGTTCGGCCGGGGCCTACGAGCAGTACTTC